This T cell receptor beta chain was retrieved from a study of T cells in Graves' hyperthyroidism and ophthalmopathy. Amplified regions were TCR beta CDR3 sequences from RNA transcripts. First-round RT-PCR targeting the TCR CDR3 was performed with the HTBI primer set. TCRdb processed the multiplex PCR reads anew with MiXCR; each CDR3 protein has one entry. Of approximately 370,000 distinct CDR3 sequences listed, about 15% are singletons. This CDR3 comprises 16 residues. The germline CDR1 and CDR2 sequences are MNHNS and SASEGT. The V end was cut by 6 bases, the J end by 2 bases, with 16 bases between. When ophthalmopathy did not progress within 18 months, Graves' hyperthyroidism was considered stable. The study excluded patients with uncontrolled infection, other autoimmune disease, pregnancy or lactation.

The receptor was derived from a woman in her 30s with Graves' hyperthyroidism. The chain carries TRBV6-1 and TRBJ1-4; TRBD1 is a possible D gene (6 bases). The sequenced sample consisted of blood. The chain's CDR3 is CASRGGQGHTNEKLFF. CDR3 in DNA: TGTGCCAGCAGGGGGGGGCAGGGACATACTAATGAAAAACTGTTTTTT.